One T cell receptor beta chain is described in this entry. This clone's antigen is unknown. Base-call qualities are not available, and no considerably larger clone is one nucleotide away. The sequencer listed for this sample is Illumina NovaSeq 6000. cDNA libraries for TCRalpha and TCRbeta were prepared by 5'RACE using constant-segment primers, with sample barcodes and unique molecular identifiers added. Trizol reagent was used to extract RNA from every sample. Libraries were amplified in two PCR steps, with a second sample barcode and Illumina TruSeq adapters added in the second step. Sequencing of the libraries was done on an Illumina NovaSeq, producing 2 x 150 bp paired-end reads. As for the original processing: The reads were demultiplexed and collapsed into UMI-guided consensus sequences using migec v1.2.7. With mixcr v2.1.11, UMI consensuses were aligned to TRA and TRB V and J templates and assembled into clonotypes. Expanded or contracted clonotypes were those called significant by both edgeR and NoisET, with noise models trained on biological replicates. For edgeR calls, the thresholds were a false discovery rate-adjusted p below 0.01 and a log2 fold-change of 1. As an exploratory analysis of dynamics, max-normalized trajectories of the 1000 most abundant clonotypes were examined by PCA with hierarchical clustering. The CD4 or CD8 phenotype of responding clones was assigned using the separately sequenced CD4+ and CD8+ repertoires. TCRdb applied fastp at Q25 and MiXCR to the public reads, then kept only in-frame beta chains. Each CDR3 protein gets just one entry, which takes the most common genes and DNA from the rows behind it. It is TCRdb's table, rather than the study itself, that gives the V and J calls and clone size. For this sample there are tens of thousands of distinct CDR3 sequences; about 7.3% appear just once. Roughly 1.5% of the sample comes from the top ten.

PBMCs were isolated by Ficoll-Paque density gradient centrifugation. The CDR3, cysteine through phenylalanine, is 14 amino acids long. Only the CDR3 portion is preserved as DNA: 42 bases, with reading frame beginning at the first base. Via the germline V gene, CDR1 is SGHTA and CDR2 FQGNSA. Between the V and J ends, shortened by 7 bases and 8 bases respectively, the junction contains 17 bases. This sample was included in a study of T-cell memory formation after mild COVID-19 listed by TCRdb under 2021. Describing the broader study: TCR sequence clusters from the two donors were largely donor specific. Two young, previously healthy adult volunteers made up the cohort, one male and one female. Longitudinal TCRalpha and TCRbeta repertoire sequencing tracked T-cell clones expanding and contracting after mild COVID-19 in two donors.

Summary of the overall study and its limitations: Some responding clones were detected in pre-infection memory, suggesting pre-existing cross-reactive memory T cells joined the SARS-CoV-2 response. SARS-CoV-2 specificity was not confirmed for the second-wave clones peaking on day 37. Contracting CD4+ clones were located mainly in the CM and EM memory subsets, whereas CD8+ clones were found to be enriched in EMRA. Only a couple of mild cases were covered by the study, and larger cohorts that include severe cases with pre-infection samples were considered necessary. From day 15 to 85, contracting clones showed balanced CD4/CD8 phenotypes, whereas a second wave of clones that expanded from day 15 to 37 leaned towards CD4+.

The receptor's source is a man aged 18 to 30 who had mild COVID-19 (a few samples of this study predate the infection). The sample titles of this study are shuffled in the database, so cell type and time point are left out; the donor was told from shared clones. The chain links TRBV7-2 with TRBJ1-4; the D gene is perhaps TRBD1, on 6 matching bases. Material for sequencing was PBMCs or a T cell subset sorted from them (not recorded which). The DNA sequence is TGTGCCAGCACCAACAGGGTGCTGAGGGAAAAACTGTTTTTT. Translated, it gives CASTNRVLREKLFF.